Only one count was recorded for the clone carrying this T cell receptor (beta chain). What it binds is not known. The CDR3 is made up of 14 amino acids. CDR1 and CDR2 (germline): LNHDA, SQIVND (reference sequence). The junction had 13 bases not matched to a gene; V was cut back by 10 bases and J by 8 bases. These data originate in a study of cytomegalovirus exposure and HLA in healthy donors. Primers: 60 Vbeta forward and 13 Jbeta reverse. Assay used: immunoSEQ multiplex PCR; TCRdb lists only in-frame clones, some missing. Among 150,000 to 200,000 clones listed, 85% were seen once. Study-wide results and limits: Per a prior analysis, the majority of TCR beta V segments were productive roughly 87% or roughly 30% of the time. Reports showed the classifier diagnosing cytomegalovirus status with high specificity and sensitivity.

The J gene is TRBJ1-5, the V gene TRBV19, with 8 bases fitting TRBD1. The source material was PBMCs. This TCR was recovered from a man aged 18 to 35 in good health and CMV-seropositive. The CDR3 loop is CATSRQGQGKPQHF. As DNA, the CDR3 is TGTGCCACCTCCCGACAGGGGCAAGGTAAGCCCCAGCATTTT.